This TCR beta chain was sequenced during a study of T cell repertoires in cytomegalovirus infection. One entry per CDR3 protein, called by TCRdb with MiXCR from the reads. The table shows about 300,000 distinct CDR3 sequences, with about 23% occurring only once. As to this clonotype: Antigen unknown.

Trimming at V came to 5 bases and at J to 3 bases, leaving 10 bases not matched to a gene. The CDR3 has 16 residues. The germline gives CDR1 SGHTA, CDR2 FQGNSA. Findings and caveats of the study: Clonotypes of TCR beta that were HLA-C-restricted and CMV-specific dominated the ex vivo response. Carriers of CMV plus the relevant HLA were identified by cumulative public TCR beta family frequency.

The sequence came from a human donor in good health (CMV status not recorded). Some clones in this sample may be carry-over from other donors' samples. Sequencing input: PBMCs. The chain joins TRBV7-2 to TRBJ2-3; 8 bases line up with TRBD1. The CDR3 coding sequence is TGTGCCAGCAGCCAGGGGGCGGGAATCGGGACAGATACGCAGTATTTT. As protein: CASSQGAGIGTDTQYF. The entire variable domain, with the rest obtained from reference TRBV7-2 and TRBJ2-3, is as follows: GAGVSQSPSNKVTEKGKDVELRCDPISGHTALYWYRQSLGQGLEFLIYFQGNSAPDKSGLPSDRFSAERTGGSVSTLTIQRTQQEDSAVYLCASSQGAGIGTDTQYFGPGTRLTVL.